Shown below are 18 T cell receptor beta chains from a single sample sequenced in a study of CXCR3-negative and CXCR3-positive naive CD8 T cells. UMI-labeled TRB cDNA libraries were prepared by 5' RACE. TCRdb reprocessed the 5' RACE reads, with one entry per CDR3 protein and no DNA. The sample has over 100,000 distinct CDR3 sequences. The sequenced sample was naive CXCR3- CD8+ T cells from blood. As for subset: CD45RO-CCR7+CD27+CD95- naive CD8+ T cells lacking CXCR3 (TNR3-). These receptors all come from a human donor in good health. Some clones in this sample may be carry-over from other donors' samples.

J is TRBJ2-5 and V is TRBV5-5. The CDR3 spans 14 residues. The germline V gene has CDR1 SGHKS and CDR2 YYEKEE (reference sequence). The CDR3 sequence is CASSLWADQETQYF.

The chain employs TRBV20-1 and TRBJ2-2; TCRdb calls TRBD1, which cannot be checked without DNA. Germline values: CDR1 DFQATT, CDR2 SNEGSKA (reference sequence). The CDR3 consists of 14 residues. The CDR3 loop reads CSARLRPGAGELFF.

The chain uses TRBV12-3 or TRBV12-4 and TRBJ1-5; the TRBD1 assignment by TCRdb is unverifiable without DNA. The CDR3 has 13 residues. CDR3 region: CASSWDRNQPQHF.

The gene calls are TRBV21-1 and TRBJ2-7; TCRdb indicates TRBD1, and absent DNA this call remains unverified. TRBV21-1 is a recognized pseudogene. This CDR3 is built from 14 residues. CDR3 sequence reads: CASSNRRTGDEQYF.

The V call is TRBV12-3 or TRBV12-4, the J call TRBJ2-1; TCRdb returns TRBD2, unconfirmable since there is no DNA. The CDR3 has 15 residues. This CDR3 is CASSALAGFSNEQFF.

The genes are TRBV5-6 and TRBJ2-2. The V gene's germline CDR1 is SGHDT and CDR2 YYEEEE. The CDR3 is made up of 16 amino acids. CDR3 protein: CASSLRASEGTGELFF.

The chain's CDR3 is CASSLSWWTGSTDTQYF. V is TRBV27 and J is TRBJ2-3; TCRdb's D call of TRBD1 is untestable without DNA. Germline-derived CDR1 and CDR2 are MNHEY and SMNVEV (reference sequence). CDR3 size: 17 residues.

This chain joins TRBV7-6 and TRBJ2-7; no DNA is available, so the TRBD2 call from TCRdb remains unchecked. The germline CDR1 and CDR2 sequences are SGHVS and FNYEAQ. The CDR3 has 14 amino acids. CDR3 in amino acids: CASSSSGTSNEQYF.

J is TRBJ1-1 and V is TRBV28; with no DNA, the TCRdb D assignment of TRBD1 cannot be verified. The CDR3 runs 17 residues. Germline V gene sequence: CDR1 MDHEN, CDR2 SYDVKM. This chain's CDR3 is CASSQAHSRQVNTEAFF. Supplemented by reference TRBV28 and TRBJ1-1, the full variable domain reads DVKVTQSSRYLVKRTGEKVFLECVQDMDHENMFWYRQDPGLGLRLIYFSYDVKMKEKGDIPEGYSVSREKKERFSLILESASTNQTSMYLCASSQAHSRQVNTEAFFGQGTRLTVV.

The chain recombines TRBV4-3 with TRBJ1-1. Per germline, CDR1 LGHNA and CDR2 YSLEER. This CDR3 has 13 amino acids. This CDR3 is CASSQDLAGRAFF.

The chain combines TRBV29-1 with TRBJ2-6; TCRdb outputs TRBD1, but without DNA this stays unchecked. The CDR3 has 16 residues. Germline V gene sequence: CDR1 SQVTM, CDR2 ANQGSEA. The CDR3 sequence: CSVPGTGDAGANVLTF.

The rearrangement links TRBV6-6 to TRBJ1-4. Germline CDR1 is MNHNY and CDR2 is SVGAGI (reference sequence). This CDR3 is 15 amino acids long. CDR3 amino acids: CASGYSRLANEKLFF.

The V call is TRBV7-8, the J call TRBJ1-5; there is no DNA to check the TCRdb D call of TRBD1. This CDR3 has 15 amino acids. Germline CDR1 reads SGHVS; CDR2 reads FQNEAQ. The CDR3 spells CASSLEVGDRQPQHF.

The chain has TRBV7-3 and TRBJ2-5; TCRdb outputs TRBD1, but without DNA this stays unchecked. CDR1 and CDR2 (germline): SGHTA, FQGTGA. CDR3 length: 13 residues. Here the CDR3 reads CASSFGTGETQYF.

The chain has TRBV9 and TRBJ2-6; TCRdb lists TRBD1, though no DNA is available to test this call. From germline, CDR1 is SGDLS and CDR2 YYNGEE. This CDR3 region has 20 residues. CDR3 region: CASSVEPTGTITSGANVLTF.

The chain carries TRBV29-1 and TRBJ2-7; TCRdb indicates TRBD1, and absent DNA this call remains unverified. The CDR3 runs 13 residues. The germline V gene has CDR1 SQVTM and CDR2 ANQGSEA. The CDR3 loop reads CSVETGMHYEQYF.

This rearrangement joins TRBV6-2 or TRBV6-3 to TRBJ1-2; TCRdb selects TRBD1, and the lack of DNA leaves this call unchecked. From germline, CDR1 is MNHEY and CDR2 SVGEGT. The CDR3 has 16 residues. The CDR3 protein is CASSLPEPLIRNGYTF.

This rearrangement joins TRBV7-5 to TRBJ2-3; no DNA is available, so the TRBD1 call from TCRdb remains unchecked. TRBV7-5 is a pseudogene. The CDR3 has 18 residues. CDR3 in amino acids: CISVSEAKTGEPTDTQYF.